Each of the 21 T cell receptor beta chains below was sequenced from the same sample in a study of beta chain features in type 1 diabetes (dated by TCRdb to the late 2010s). What the work shows at the level of the full study, not this receptor alone: Type 1 diabetes patients showed a moderate but significant shortening of TCRB CDR3 length in all four CD4+ subsets.

The antigens these receptors bind are not known. Libraries were made using the immunoSEQ multiplex PCR assay. All of the isolated RNA was reverse transcribed with the High Capacity cDNA Reverse Transcription Kit, so expressed TCRB transcripts were sequenced. TCRdb re-hosts the immuneACCESS table, in-frame sequences only. Its copies lack some clones; in the studies checked, an unresolved V gene accounts for under half of them, and the cause for the rest is not known. This sample lists over 200,000 clones; about a tenth were detected once. More than 0.015% of the sample comes from the top ten. The sample consisted of naive CD4+ T cells from blood. Per the publication, the cell subset or site label means: true naive CD4+ T cells. The receptors here all came from a man younger than 40 with type 1 diabetes.

The CDR3 nucleotides are TGTGCCAGCAGTTTACCGAAGCGGGGGGGCAGAGATACGCAGTATTTT. It yields the protein CASSLPKRGGRDTQYF. This chain links TRBV27 with TRBJ2-3; 10 bases agree with TRBD2. With 2 bases clipped from V and 5 bases from J, the junction kept 7 bases outside the gene matches. The CDR3 is made up of 16 amino acids. The V gene's germline CDR1 is MNHEY and CDR2 SMNVEV (reference sequence).

With respect to this clone: At one boundary the junction diverges from the germline segment, which might be a read error. The chain recombines TRBV28 with TRBJ2-7; maybe TRBD1 (5 bases). Germline CDR1 reads MDHEN; CDR2 reads SYDVKM. CDR3 size: 14 residues. The chain's CDR3 is CASSGAQQSYKQYF. The CDR3 region has the DNA TGTGCCAGCAGTGGGGCACAGCAGTCCTACAAGCAGTACTTC.

The table lists this clone with a few counts. The chain joins TRBV5-1 to TRBJ2-7; 8 nucleotides agree with TRBD2. The trim removed 0 bases at V and 4 bases at J, leaving 6 bases unmatched. This CDR3 is built from 15 residues. Germline values: CDR1 SGHRS, CDR2 YFSETQ. The CDR3 sequence: CASSLGPGLEYEQYF. The CDR3 DNA reads TGCGCCAGCAGCTTGGGACCGGGACTAGAGTACGAGCAGTACTTC.

The rearrangement uses TRBV27 and TRBJ2-7; maybe TRBD1 (5 bases). The germline V and J ends were trimmed by 5 bases and 1 base, with 15 bases remaining between them. Germline V gives CDR1 MNHEY, CDR2 SMNVEV (reference sequence). The CDR3 has 15 amino acids. CDR3 protein: CASSRTGIGSYEQYF. CDR3 DNA sequence: TGTGCCAGCAGTAGAACAGGTATAGGGTCCTACGAGCAGTACTTC.

J is TRBJ1-1 and V is TRBV5-4; the match to TRBD1 covers 8 bases. CDR1 is SGHNT and CDR2 is YYREEE in the germline V gene (reference sequence). Trimming cost V 3 bases and J 4 bases; bases outside gene matches: 2. The length of the CDR3 is 13 residues. The CDR3: CASSYRGSTEAFF. CDR3 in DNA: TGTGCCAGCAGCTACAGGGGGAGCACTGAAGCTTTCTTT.

The gene calls are TRBV29-1 and TRBJ1-6; D is unresolved. The CDR3 extends over 13 amino acids. Germline values: CDR1 SQVTM, CDR2 ANQGSEA. With 5 bases removed from V and 7 bases from J, the gap between germline ends came to 12 bases. Written as DNA, the CDR3 is TGCAGCGTTCGGCTGTCGAGGAATTCACCCCTCCACTTT. Translating it yields CSVRLSRNSPLHF.

Only a few counts were recorded for this clone. The rearrangement joins TRBV14 to TRBJ2-6; possible D gene TRBD1, 5 bases. CDR1 and CDR2 (germline): SGHDN, FVKESK. This CDR3 is built from 22 residues. Trimming took off 3 bases at V and 0 bases at J, with 27 bases between the two ends. CDR3 protein: CASSQGGWTTNAPTSGANVLTF. Written as DNA, the CDR3 is TGTGCCAGCAGCCAGGGCGGTTGGACAACAAACGCTCCCACCTCTGGGGCCAACGTCCTGACTTTC.

The chain uses TRBV9 and TRBJ2-1; D is undetermined. The V and J ends lost 4 bases and 0 bases respectively, with 11 bases between them. CDR1 and CDR2 (germline): SGDLS, YYNGEE. The CDR3 runs to 15 residues. The CDR3 DNA follows: TGTGCCAGCAGCCCAAACATTCACTCCTACAATGAGCAGTTCTTC. Protein: CASSPNIHSYNEQFF.

This rearrangement joins TRBV18 to TRBJ2-1; 9 nucleotides line up with TRBD1. The V and J ends lost 7 bases and 7 bases, in that order; junction bases with no gene match: 2. Germline assignment: CDR1 KGHSH and CDR2 LQKENI. The CDR3 consists of 12 residues. CDR3 residues: CASLGQGNEQFF. The CDR3 coding sequence is TGTGCCAGCTTGGGACAGGGTAATGAGCAGTTCTTC. Combining the CDR3 with reference TRBV18 and TRBJ2-1 gives the whole variable domain NAGVMQNPRHLVRRRGQEARLRCSPMKGHSHVYWYRQLPEEGLKFMVYLQKENIIDESGMPKERFSAEFPKEGPSILRIQQVVRGDSAAYFCASLGQGNEQFFGPGTRLTVL.

This clone has more than one count but fewer than ten. This sequence joins TRBV5-6 and TRBJ2-5, with D possibly TRBD2 on 5 matching bases. This CDR3 region has 11 residues. Trimming left V 1 base short and J 9 bases short, with 7 bases between. The V gene's germline CDR1 is SGHDT and CDR2 YYEEEE. CDR3 region: CASSLHGAQYF. CDR3 coding DNA: TGTGCCAGCAGCTTGCACGGGGCCCAGTACTTC.

This clone was counted between two and nine times. The chain links TRBV12-5 to TRBJ2-1; 8 bases are shared with TRBD2. Germline CDR1 is LGHNT and CDR2 is FRNRAP. The CDR3 has 14 residues. V was clipped by 7 bases and J by 3 bases; unmatched bases: 5. The CDR3 sequence: CASAHGGDYNEQFF. DNA of the CDR3: TGTGCTAGTGCCCACGGGGGGGACTACAATGAGCAGTTCTTC.

Note on this clone: The same CDR3 can be traced to other DNA sequences in this sample. V and J are TRBV5-1 and TRBJ2-7; D is possibly TRBD2 (6 bases). CDR3 length: 12 amino acids. Germline values: CDR1 SGHRS, CDR2 YFSETQ. With 5 bases removed from V and 3 bases from J, the gap between germline ends came to 9 bases. Written as DNA, the CDR3 is TGCGCCAGCAGTAGCGGAGACTACGAGCAGTACTTC. Its protein is CASSSGDYEQYF. Drawing the rest from reference TRBV5-1 and TRBJ2-7, the complete variable domain is KAGVTQTPRYLIKTRGQQVTLSCSPISGHRSVSWYQQTPGQGLQFLFEYFSETQRNKGNFPGRFSGRQFSNSRSEMNVSTLELGDSALYLCASSSGDYEQYFGPGTRLTVT.

The V gene is TRBV18, the J gene TRBJ2-6; 7 nucleotides match TRBD1. This CDR3 region has 16 residues. CDR1 is KGHSH, CDR2 LQKENI, per germline. V was clipped by 3 bases and J by 2 bases; unmatched bases: 4. CDR3 protein: CASSPFDRAGANVLTF. In DNA, the CDR3 is TGTGCCAGCTCACCTTTCGACAGGGCTGGGGCCAACGTCCTGACTTTC.

Only a few counts were recorded for this clone. This chain joins TRBV5-1 and TRBJ2-2, with 7 bases matching TRBD1. The CDR3 runs 14 residues. Unmatched junction bases numbered 0, after V lost 0 bases and J lost 4 bases. Looked up from germline, CDR1 is SGHRS and CDR2 is YFSETQ. Here the CDR3 reads CASSLDRGTGELFF. CDR3 nucleotides: TGCGCCAGCAGCTTGGACAGGGGCACCGGGGAGCTGTTTTTT.

The chain employs TRBV5-1 and TRBJ2-6, with D uncertain. V shed 4 bases and J shed 4 bases, with 12 bases lying between them. CDR1 is SGHRS and CDR2 is YFSETQ in the germline V gene. The CDR3 covers 15 residues. CDR3 coding DNA: TGCGCCAGCAGCCATATGGCATCCGGGGCCAACGTCCTGACTTTC. This translates into CASSHMASGANVLTF.

The sample holds a few counts of this clone. This chain connects TRBV27 to TRBJ2-1; D is perhaps TRBD1 (6 bases). The V and J ends lost 2 bases and 2 bases respectively, with 10 bases between them. Germline V CDR1 and CDR2: MNHEY, SMNVEV (reference sequence). The CDR3 covers 15 residues. CDR3 region: CASSLTGIPYNEQFF. DNA for the CDR3: TGTGCCAGCAGTTTAACAGGGATCCCCTACAATGAGCAGTTCTTC.

The chain joins TRBV29-1 to TRBJ1-1; 8 nucleotides line up with TRBD1. From germline, CDR1 is SQVTM and CDR2 ANQGSEA. V shed 8 bases, J shed 3 bases, and the junction held 8 bases outside the gene matches. The length of the CDR3 is 13 residues. The DNA for the CDR3 is TGCAGCACCGGACAGGGTGGTCACACTGAAGCTTTCTTT. Translating gives CSTGQGGHTEAFF.

The chain uses TRBV18 and TRBJ1-1, with 8 bases aligning to TRBD1. Looked up from germline, CDR1 is KGHSH and CDR2 is LQKENI. The length of the CDR3 is 15 residues. Unmatched junction bases numbered 9, after V lost 3 bases and J lost 6 bases. CDR3 nucleotide sequence: TGTGCCAGCTCACCCGGACAGGGCTTTAGCTCTGAAGCTTTCTTT. It translates to CASSPGQGFSSEAFF. The variable domain in full, with the rest retrieved from reference TRBV18 and TRBJ1-1, is NAGVMQNPRHLVRRRGQEARLRCSPMKGHSHVYWYRQLPEEGLKFMVYLQKENIIDESGMPKERFSAEFPKEGPSILRIQQVVRGDSAAYFCASSPGQGFSSEAFFGQGTRLTVV.

This rearrangement joins TRBV2 to TRBJ2-7; D uncertain. Trimming left V 3 bases short and J 3 bases short, with 6 bases between. Germline assignment: CDR1 SNHLY and CDR2 FYNNEI. The CDR3 runs to 12 residues. As DNA, the CDR3 is TGTGCCAGCAGTGACCTGTACTACGAGCAGTACTTC. Translated, it gives CASSDLYYEQYF.

This chain connects TRBV5-4 to TRBJ1-4; D is undetermined. Germline CDR1 is SGHNT and CDR2 is YYREEE (reference sequence). V lost 2 bases to trimming and J lost 5 bases, with 7 bases between them. The CDR3 loop spans 13 amino acids. The CDR3 DNA sequence: TGTGCCAGCAGCTTCAAGAGAAATGAAAAACTGTTTTTT. Its translation is CASSFKRNEKLFF.

This clone was detected only a few times. The V call is TRBV6-4, the J call TRBJ1-2; the D is unclear. This CDR3 comprises 10 residues. Trimming took 10 bases from V and 0 from J, leaving 3 bases between them. Looked up from germline, CDR1 is MRHNA and CDR2 is SNTAGT. CDR3 loop: CAITNYGYTF. Here the CDR3 DNA reads TGTGCCATCACTAACTATGGCTACACCTTC.